This entry describes one T cell receptor beta chain. Antigen specificity is unknown. Germline and junction disagree at one end, which may indicate a read error. The record originates from a study of blood T cells in healthy people across ages. Together with a sample-barcoded 5' primer, a J-beta primer mix was included in a second PCR lasting about 7 to 11 cycles. Each CDR3 protein gets one entry after TCRdb re-called the 5' RACE reads with MiXCR. The sample shows 750,000 to 950,000 distinct CDR3 sequences, just under 30% of them seen only once. Overall study results and limits: The CMV status of each donor remained undetermined, and this could have confounded shifts in expanded clonotypes.

Donor samples were obtained from healthy Caucasian individuals from Russia, aged 6 to 90. The data were also submitted as part of a second study, on T cells of mothers and their children. Turning to that study: Per mother, over 9.5 million TCR beta CDR3 reads were obtained; per child, 2.5 million to 3.5 million. Relative to unrelated pairs, biologically related mother-child dyads exhibited marginally greater, non-significant overlap.

The receptor comes from a woman between 35 and 50 years old in good health. The source material was blood.

The CDR3 spells CASSAIYGQYF. The CDR3 bases are TGTGCCAGCAGCGCCATCTACGGGCAGTACTTC. The gene calls are TRBV7-2 and TRBJ2-7; no clear D. The CDR3 sequence is 11 residues long. Germline loops: CDR1 SGHTA, CDR2 FQGNSA.